One sample yielded the 8 T cell receptor beta chains listed below, sequenced in a study of T-cell memory formation after mild COVID-19. TCRdb used MiXCR to reprocess the 5' RACE reads, holding one entry per CDR3 protein. The table records 150,000 or so distinct CDR3 sequences, more than 12% of them present only once. Sequencing input: PBMCs or a T cell subset sorted from them (not recorded which). Receptors were obtained from an adult woman who had mild COVID-19 (a few samples of this study predate the infection). Cell type and time point are not known.

The gene calls are TRBV29-1 and TRBJ2-2; 10 bases match TRBD2. The CDR3 totals 15 residues. The V segment lost 2 bases and the J segment 6 bases; nucleotides outside the gene matches: 6. CDR1 and CDR2 from the germline V gene are SQVTM and ANQGSEA. The CDR3 bases are TGCAGCGTTGAATCCAGCGGGAGGGGGTCCGGGGAGCTGTTTTTT. Its translation is CSVESSGRGSGELFF.

V is TRBV29-1 and J is TRBJ2-7; D might be TRBD1 (5 bases). This CDR3 has 15 residues. The ends were cut back, 0 bases at V and 1 base at J, with 13 bases in the middle. The germline V gene has CDR1 SQVTM and CDR2 ANQGSEA. The CDR3 DNA follows: TGCAGCGTTGAAGAATCCGGGCAGGGATCCTACGAGCAGTACTTC. It is translated as CSVEESGQGSYEQYF.

The V call is TRBV10-3, the J call TRBJ1-6, with D hard to call. This CDR3 is built from 14 residues. Looked up from germline, CDR1 is ENHRY and CDR2 is SYGVKD. V was pared by 3 bases and J by 5 bases, with 8 bases between. The CDR3 spells CAISENRNNSPLHF. The CDR3 nucleotides are TGTGCCATCAGTGAAAACAGAAATAATTCACCCCTCCACTTT.

This clonotype has more than one count but fewer than ten. The J gene is TRBJ2-1, the V gene TRBV6-2 or TRBV6-3; 7 bases are shared with TRBD1. The CDR3 sequence is 16 residues long. V gave up 5 bases and J gave up 2 bases; unmatched junction bases: 9. Germline CDR1 and CDR2: MNHEY and SVGEGT. CDR3 DNA: TGTGCCAGCAGTGGGCCGTTCGGGACAGCCTACAATGAGCAGTTCTTC. Translation: CASSGPFGTAYNEQFF.

This clonotype was counted between two and nine times. V gene TRBV2 combines with J gene TRBJ1-1, with D maybe TRBD1 (5 bases). Trimming pared 6 bases from V and 0 bases from J, leaving 14 bases between. Germline lookup yields CDR1 SNHLY and CDR2 FYNNEI. The CDR3 spans 15 residues. CDR3 in DNA: TGTGCCAGCAGGAGGGACGAATCTATGAACACTGAAGCTTTCTTT. Translating it yields CASRRDESMNTEAFF.

The table lists this clonotype with many counts. Here the CDR3 reads CASSTNRDFEGEQYF. CDR3 coding DNA: TGTGCCAGCAGCACCAACCGGGACTTCGAGGGGGAGCAGTACTTC. The chain employs TRBV11-2 and TRBJ2-7; tentatively, D is TRBD2 (6 bases). The germline CDR1 and CDR2 sequences are SGHAT and FQNNGV. This CDR3 has 15 amino acids. The germline V and J ends were trimmed by 5 bases and 7 bases, with 21 bases remaining between them.

The V call is TRBV20-1, the J call TRBJ1-4, with TRBD1 identical over 12 bases. This CDR3 is built from 16 residues. Trimming removed 2 bases from V and 7 bases from J; junction bases left unmatched: 8. Germline V gives CDR1 DFQATT, CDR2 SNEGSKA (reference sequence). CDR3 loop: CSARTGTGGFFEKLFF. For the CDR3, the DNA is TGCAGTGCTAGAACCGGGACAGGGGGCTTTTTTGAAAAACTGTTTTTT.

This clonotype appeared a few times. The chain combines TRBV12-3 or TRBV12-4 with TRBJ1-4; D remains ambiguous. V was trimmed by 2 bases and J by 8 bases, leaving 9 bases between them. CDR3 size: 13 residues. CDR3 sequence reads: CASSLQVREKLFF. In DNA form, the CDR3 reads TGTGCCAGCAGTTTACAGGTCCGCGAAAAACTGTTTTTT.